This T cell receptor beta chain came from a study of blood T cell repertoires in COVID-19. Whole-study context: PBMCs, B-cell-depleted T cells, or T cells provided the cDNA or gDNA that made up the material.

The study recruited people aged about 18 to 89 years across approximately 25 US areas. Each participant's cohort was designated according to participant-reported clinical history. Profiled with immunoSEQ multiplex PCR; TCRdb holds only in-frame clones, not every one. Counted here are about 300,000 clones, 80% to 95% occurring once; the ten biggest clones make up approximately 1.2%. This clone appeared a few times. Germline lookup yields CDR1 WNHNN and CDR2 SYGVQD (reference sequence). V lost 0 bases to trimming and J lost 5 bases; unmatched junction nucleotides: 10. The CDR3 extends over 19 amino acids.

The chain joins TRBV10-1 to TRBJ2-1, with 13 bases matching TRBD2. The receptor's source is a woman younger than 45 who had recovered from COVID-19. Input material: PBMCs or T cells enriched from blood (not recorded which). The DNA of the CDR3 is TGCGCCAGCAGTGAGTCGGTGGGACTAGCGGGGACAACCGACAATGAGCAGTTCTTC. This translates into CASSESVGLAGTTDNEQFF.